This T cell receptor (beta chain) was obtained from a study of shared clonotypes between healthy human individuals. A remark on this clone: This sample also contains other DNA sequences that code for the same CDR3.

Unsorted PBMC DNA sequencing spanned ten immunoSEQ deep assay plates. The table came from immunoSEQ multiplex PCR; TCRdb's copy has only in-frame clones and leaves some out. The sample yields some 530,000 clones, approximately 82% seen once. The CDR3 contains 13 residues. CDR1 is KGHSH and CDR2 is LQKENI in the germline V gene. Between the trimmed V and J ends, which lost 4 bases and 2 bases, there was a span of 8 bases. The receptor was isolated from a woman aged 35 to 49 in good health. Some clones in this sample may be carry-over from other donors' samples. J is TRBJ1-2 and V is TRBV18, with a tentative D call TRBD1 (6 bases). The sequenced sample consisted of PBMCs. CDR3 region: CASSLDRNYGYTF. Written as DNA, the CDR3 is TGTGCCAGCTCACTAGACAGGAACTATGGCTACACCTTC.